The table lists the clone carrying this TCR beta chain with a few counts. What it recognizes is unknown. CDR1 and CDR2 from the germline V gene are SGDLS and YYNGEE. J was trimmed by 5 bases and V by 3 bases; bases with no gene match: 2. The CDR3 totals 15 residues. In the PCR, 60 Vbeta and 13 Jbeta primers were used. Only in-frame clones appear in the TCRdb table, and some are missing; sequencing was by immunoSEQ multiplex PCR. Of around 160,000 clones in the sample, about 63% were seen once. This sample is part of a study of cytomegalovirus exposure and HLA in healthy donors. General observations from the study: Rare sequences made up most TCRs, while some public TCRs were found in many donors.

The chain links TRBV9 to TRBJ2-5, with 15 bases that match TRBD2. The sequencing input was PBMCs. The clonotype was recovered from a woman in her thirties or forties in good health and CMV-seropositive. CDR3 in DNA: TGTGCCAGCAGCGCGGGGACTAGCGGGAGGGAGACCCAGTACTTC. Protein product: CASSAGTSGRETQYF.